This entry lists 30 T cell receptor beta chains sequenced from one sample in a study of blood T cell repertoires in COVID-19. Sequencing used immunoSEQ multiplex PCR; TCRdb keeps in-frame clones, though not all of them. The table lists 27,000 or so clones, 70% to 85% of them singletons. The sequencing input was peripheral blood. The receptors here all came from an elderly man with active or convalescent COVID-19.

This chain joins TRBV2 and TRBJ2-2, with 8 nucleotides matching TRBD1. Germline V gene data show CDR1 as SNHLY and CDR2 as FYNNEI. The CDR3 is made up of 15 amino acids. The V segment lost 7 bases and the J segment 1 base; nucleotides outside the gene matches: 5. CDR3 bases: TGTGCCAGCACACGGGACAGGCTGAACACCGGGGAGCTGTTTTTT. Translating it yields CASTRDRLNTGELFF.

CDR3 loop: CSVELGSGAYNEQFF. In DNA, the CDR3 is TGCAGCGTTGAACTAGGTAGCGGGGCTTACAATGAGCAGTTCTTC. The chain recombines TRBV29-1 with TRBJ2-1; 8 nucleotides align to TRBD2. Germline values: CDR1 SQVTM, CDR2 ANQGSEA. The CDR3 has 15 amino acids. V was pared by 2 bases and J by 4 bases, with 7 bases of the junction left unmatched.

The chain combines TRBV11-2 with TRBJ2-1, with D unresolved. Trimming left V 1 base short and J 5 bases short, with 12 bases between. The germline V gene encodes CDR1 SGHAT and CDR2 FQNNGV. The CDR3 runs 15 residues. The CDR3 nucleotides read TGTGCCAGCAGCTTAGCCCCGTATTCGGACAATGAGCAGTTCTTC. Protein product: CASSLAPYSDNEQFF.

In DNA, the CDR3 is TGTGCCAGCAAGAGACTAGTCCTCGACAATGAGCAGTTCTTC. This codes for CASKRLVLDNEQFF. The J gene is TRBJ2-1, the V gene TRBV6-5, with a weak D call TRBD2 (6 bases). V was pared by 7 bases and J by 5 bases, with 15 bases between. CDR1 and CDR2 (germline): MNHEY, SVGAGI. The CDR3 sequence is 14 residues long.

In nucleotides, the CDR3 is TGTGCCAGCAGCGTAGAAGGGACTAGCGCCAATGAGCAGTTCTTC. Protein sequence: CASSVEGTSANEQFF. The chain combines TRBV9 with TRBJ2-1; 10 bases line up with TRBD2. With V trimmed by 0 bases and J by 6 bases, 3 bases remained unmatched. The V gene's germline CDR1 is SGDLS and CDR2 YYNGEE. The CDR3 extends over 15 amino acids.

This chain links TRBV28 with TRBJ2-7; TRBD2 aligns across 10 bases. Looked up from germline, CDR1 is MDHEN and CDR2 is SYDVKM. Unmatched junction bases numbered 4, after V lost 6 bases and J lost 2 bases. This CDR3 comprises 14 residues. CDR3 DNA: TGTGCCAGCAGGAGGCTAGCGGGGGCCTACGAGCAGTACTTC. It codes for CASRRLAGAYEQYF.

The V gene is TRBV28, the J gene TRBJ2-3, with 10 bases aligning to TRBD2. Germline assignment: CDR1 MDHEN and CDR2 SYDVKM. V shed 9 bases and J 2 bases; nucleotides not matched to a gene: 11. The CDR3 runs 16 residues. The CDR3 coding sequence is TGTGCCAGTCCCCCGCGGACTAGCGGACCCACAGATACGCAGTATTTT. Translated, it gives CASPPRTSGPTDTQYF.

The gene calls are TRBV7-9 and TRBJ1-2; 8 bases match TRBD1. Germline CDR1 and CDR2: SEHNR and FQNEAQ (reference sequence). This CDR3 comprises 17 residues. V shed 1 base and J 2 bases; nucleotides not matched to a gene: 9. In nucleotides, the CDR3 is TGTGCCAGCAGCTTAGGACAGGGGATCAGTCGGAACTATGGCTACACCTTC. Its translation is CASSLGQGISRNYGYTF.

The chain links TRBV19 to TRBJ1-1; 8 positions agree with TRBD1. The germline V gene encodes CDR1 LNHDA and CDR2 SQIVND (reference sequence). The CDR3 has 14 residues. V lost 5 bases, J lost 4 bases, and 6 bases stayed unmatched. The CDR3 bases are TGTGCCAGTAGTTCAGGGGGCGGTAGCACTGAAGCTTTCTTT. Translation gives CASSSGGGSTEAFF.

There are a few counts of this clone. This sequence joins TRBV6-6 and TRBJ1-2, with 8 positions matching TRBD1. The CDR3 runs to 15 residues. Germline V lookup: CDR1 MNHNY, CDR2 SVGAGI (reference sequence). The V and J ends lost 2 bases and 6 bases, in that order; junction bases with no gene match: 8. The CDR3 spells CASSYRADREDGYTF. CDR3 DNA sequence: TGTGCCAGCAGTTACAGGGCGGACAGGGAGGATGGCTACACCTTC.

The V and J genes are TRBV2 and TRBJ1-2, with a tentative D call TRBD1 (5 bases). With 3 bases removed from V and 3 bases from J, the gap between germline ends came to 14 bases. This CDR3 has 15 amino acids. CDR1 and CDR2 (germline): SNHLY, FYNNEI. The chain's CDR3 is CASSEAWLTDYGYTF. CDR3 bases: TGTGCCAGCAGTGAGGCCTGGTTGACAGACTATGGCTACACCTTC.

This chain connects TRBV5-1 to TRBJ2-5; TRBD1 aligns across 7 bases. This CDR3 contains 15 residues. Looked up from germline, CDR1 is SGHRS and CDR2 is YFSETQ. V was pared by 4 bases and J by 5 bases, with 11 bases of the junction left unmatched. CDR3 bases: TGCGCCAGCAGCCCCGGCCCGTCCAGGGGGGAGACCCAGTACTTC. Its translation is CASSPGPSRGETQYF.

This clone was observed a single time. The chain joins TRBV27 to TRBJ1-2; D gene uncertain. Germline V gene data show CDR1 as MNHEY and CDR2 as SMNVEV (reference sequence). The CDR3 runs 13 residues. V was clipped by 5 bases and J by 6 bases, with 13 bases between them. Written as DNA, the CDR3 is TGTGCCAGCAGTCTCCGGGAGCGGGATGGCTACACCTTC. It translates to CASSLRERDGYTF.

The gene calls are TRBV5-1 and TRBJ2-7, with 7 bases aligning to TRBD1. V lost 2 bases and J lost 4; bases outside the gene matches: 6. The CDR3 loop spans 14 amino acids. Per the germline V gene, CDR1 is SGHRS and CDR2 is YFSETQ. CDR3 sequence reads: CASSLQGSDYEQYF. The CDR3, as DNA: TGCGCCAGCAGCTTACAGGGGAGCGATTACGAGCAGTACTTC.

The chain links TRBV19 to TRBJ2-1; 11 nucleotides agree with TRBD2. The trim removed 5 bases at V and 6 bases at J, leaving 9 bases unmatched. CDR1 and CDR2 (germline): LNHDA, SQIVND (reference sequence). The CDR3 extends over 16 amino acids. The CDR3 nucleotides read TGTGCCAGTAGTCTACGACTAGCGGGATTGGGCAATGAGCAGTTCTTC. Translation gives CASSLRLAGLGNEQFF. Variable domain in full (rest from reference TRBV19 and TRBJ2-1): DGGITQSPKYLFRKEGQNVTLSCEQNLNHDAMYWYRQDPGQGLRLIYYSQIVNDFQKGDIAEGYSVSREKKESFPLTVTSAQKNPTAFYLCASSLRLAGLGNEQFFGPGTRLTVL.

This rearrangement joins TRBV5-5 to TRBJ1-1, with TRBD1 matching 7 bases. This CDR3 spans 14 amino acids. Germline values: CDR1 SGHKS, CDR2 YYEKEE (reference sequence). The V and J ends lost 2 bases and 5 bases, in that order; junction bases with no gene match: 6. Here the CDR3 reads CASSFQTGRTEAFF. Written as DNA, the CDR3 is TGTGCCAGCAGCTTCCAGACAGGGAGAACTGAAGCTTTCTTT.

This rearrangement joins TRBV27 to TRBJ1-6; 10 bases fit TRBD1. Germline values: CDR1 MNHEY, CDR2 SMNVEV (reference sequence). This CDR3 is 15 amino acids long. The J segment lost 8 bases and the V segment lost 3 bases, leaving 4 bases of the junction unmatched. CDR3 bases: TGTGCCAGCAGTTTTCGGGACAGGGGTTATTCACCCCTCCACTTT. This gives the protein CASSFRDRGYSPLHF.

The V and J genes are TRBV6-5 and TRBJ1-1; D is perhaps TRBD1 (6 bases). This CDR3 is 15 amino acids long. Trimming removed 6 bases from V and 8 bases from J, with 22 bases in between. Germline V CDR1 and CDR2: MNHEY, SVGAGI. CDR3 in amino acids: CASSKRTGRTGEAFF. The CDR3 DNA sequence: TGTGCCAGCAGCAAAAGGACGGGTAGAACAGGGGAAGCTTTCTTT.

V gene TRBV19 combines with J gene TRBJ2-3; D is possibly TRBD2 (7 bases). V dropped 8 bases and J dropped 2 bases, with 17 bases sitting between them. Germline assignment: CDR1 LNHDA and CDR2 SQIVND (reference sequence). The CDR3 runs to 15 residues. CDR3 loop: CASRGGGVNTDTQYF. The CDR3 nucleotides are TGTGCCAGTCGGGGAGGGGGAGTGAACACAGATACGCAGTATTTT.

The chain is built from TRBV10-3 and TRBJ2-7, with 10 positions matching TRBD2. Germline loops: CDR1 ENHRY, CDR2 SYGVKD. Trimming removed 7 bases from V and 0 bases from J; junction bases left unmatched: 15. The CDR3 is 18 amino acids. CDR3 in DNA: TGTGCCATCACCGAGTCGGGTATTAGCGGGAGGATCTCCTACGAGCAGTACTTC. This translates into CAITESGISGRISYEQYF.

The chain employs TRBV24-1 and TRBJ2-1; D is perhaps TRBD1 (5 bases). Germline V gene lookup returns CDR1 KGHDR and CDR2 SFDVKD. V was pared by 4 bases and J by 7 bases, with 16 bases between. CDR3 size: 15 residues. The CDR3 loop reads CATSEGASIGNEQFF. The CDR3 DNA follows: TGTGCCACCAGTGAAGGGGCGTCTATAGGGAATGAGCAGTTCTTC.

The chain recombines TRBV2 with TRBJ1-1; D possibly corresponds to TRBD1 (5 bases). Per germline, CDR1 SNHLY and CDR2 FYNNEI. Trimming stripped 6 bases from V and 0 bases from J, with 14 bases between. This CDR3 spans 15 amino acids. The CDR3 loop is CASRYSRGMNTEAFF. The CDR3 bases are TGTGCCAGCAGATACTCGCGGGGGATGAACACTGAAGCTTTCTTT.

The chain links TRBV2 to TRBJ2-5, with a tentative D call TRBD2 (5 bases). Germline V gene sequence: CDR1 SNHLY, CDR2 FYNNEI. V was trimmed by 3 bases and J by 7 bases, leaving 12 bases between them. CDR3 length: 13 residues. CDR3: CASSDVLRGTQYF. CDR3 coding DNA: TGTGCCAGCAGTGACGTACTCCGGGGGACCCAGTACTTC.

The rearrangement links TRBV18 to TRBJ1-1; 7 nucleotides match TRBD1. This CDR3 has 14 residues. Germline CDR1 is KGHSH and CDR2 is LQKENI. Germline trimming cut 3 bases from V and 8 bases from J; bases unmatched to any gene: 9. Written as DNA, the CDR3 is TGTGCCAGCTCACCGCACACCGGGACAGTCGAAGCTTTCTTT. It yields the protein CASSPHTGTVEAFF.

The V gene is TRBV19, the J gene TRBJ1-3, with TRBD1 matching over 8 bases. J gave up 3 bases and V 4 bases, and 8 bases lay outside the gene matches. Germline V lookup: CDR1 LNHDA, CDR2 SQIVND (reference sequence). This CDR3 spans 16 amino acids. The CDR3 nucleotides are TGTGCCAGTAGTACAGGGCAGGGGGCAATTGGAAACACCATATATTTT. This gives the protein CASSTGQGAIGNTIYF.

The V call is TRBV14, the J call TRBJ2-6; 8 positions match TRBD2. CDR3 length: 18 amino acids. Trimming took 8 bases from V and 0 from J; bases not matched to a gene: 12. Germline assignment: CDR1 SGHDN and CDR2 FVKESK. In DNA, the CDR3 is TGTGCCAGCCGTCCGGATAGCGGGGCCCGCTCTGGGGCCAACGTCCTGACTTTC. This sequence encodes CASRPDSGARSGANVLTF.

This clone was counted a single time. V is TRBV5-6 and J is TRBJ2-7; 10 positions match TRBD2. Germline V lookup: CDR1 SGHDT, CDR2 YYEEEE. Unmatched junction bases numbered 2, after V lost 2 bases and J lost 6 bases. The CDR3 spans 13 residues. The CDR3 is CASSFSGGGEQYF. The CDR3 region has the DNA TGTGCCAGCAGCTTCAGCGGGGGGGGCGAGCAGTACTTC.

The J gene is TRBJ1-4, the V gene TRBV3-1 (or the pseudogene TRBV3-2); D is undetermined. CDR1 is LGHDT, CDR2 YNNKEL, per germline (reference sequence). The CDR3 sequence is 16 residues long. Trimming removed 1 base from V and 4 bases from J, with 13 bases in between. CDR3 sequence reads: CASSQGIRLGNEKLFF. The CDR3 DNA follows: TGTGCCAGCAGCCAAGGGATCAGGTTGGGTAATGAAAAACTGTTTTTT.

The V gene is TRBV28, the J gene TRBJ2-7, with TRBD1 identical over 8 bases. The trim removed 6 bases at V and 6 bases at J, leaving 10 bases unmatched. The germline V gene encodes CDR1 MDHEN and CDR2 SYDVKM. The CDR3 consists of 14 residues. The DNA for the CDR3 is TGTGCCAGCAGAGAATTTGGACAGGGCGGCGAGCAGTACTTC. Protein sequence: CASREFGQGGEQYF.

The chain couples TRBV6-1 to TRBJ2-1, with TRBD2 as a possible D gene (7 bases). Deletions cut 1 base from V and 2 bases from J, with 9 bases between. Looked up from germline, CDR1 is MNHNS and CDR2 is SASEGT. The CDR3 consists of 15 residues. DNA of the CDR3: TGTGCCAGCAGTGAAGTCGGGGGGCCCTACAATGAGCAGTTCTTC. Encoded protein: CASSEVGGPYNEQFF.